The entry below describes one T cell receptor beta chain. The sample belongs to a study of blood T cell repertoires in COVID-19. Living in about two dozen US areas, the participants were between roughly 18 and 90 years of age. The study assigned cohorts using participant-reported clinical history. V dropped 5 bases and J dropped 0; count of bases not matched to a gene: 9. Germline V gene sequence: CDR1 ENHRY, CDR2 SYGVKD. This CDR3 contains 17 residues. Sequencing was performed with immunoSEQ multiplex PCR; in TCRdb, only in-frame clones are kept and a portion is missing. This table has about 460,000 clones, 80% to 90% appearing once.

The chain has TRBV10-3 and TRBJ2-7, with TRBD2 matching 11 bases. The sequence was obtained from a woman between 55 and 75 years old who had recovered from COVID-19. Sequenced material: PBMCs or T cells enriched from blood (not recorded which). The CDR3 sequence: CAISPTSGGPSSYEQYF. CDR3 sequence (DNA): TGTGCCATCAGTCCCACTAGCGGGGGCCCAAGCTCCTACGAGCAGTACTTC.